The 4 T cell receptor beta chains in this list originate from one sample, sequenced in a study of CD8 T cells in ankylosing spondylitis. Study results and limitations: A motif in TCR beta, a set of roughly eight highly homologous variants, appeared characteristic of ankylosing spondylitis blood.

One entry per CDR3 protein, called by TCRdb with MiXCR from the 5' RACE reads. The sample yields 700,000 or so distinct CDR3 sequences, around 19% seen once. Their recognized antigens are unknown. The sample comprised blood, either unsorted or a sorted T cell fraction (not recorded which). These receptor sequences come from a male donor with ankylosing spondylitis.

This clonotype was counted a few times. The rearrangement uses TRBV4-1 and TRBJ1-6; D may be TRBD1 (6 bases). The germline V and J ends were trimmed by 0 bases and 3 bases, with 15 bases remaining between them. The CDR3 has 18 residues. Germline values: CDR1 MGHRA, CDR2 YSYEKL. In DNA, the CDR3 is TGCGCCAGCAGCCAAGATGGGGGCGGAGGGAGCTATAATTCACCCCTCCACTTT. This sequence encodes CASSQDGGGGSYNSPLHF.

In this sample, this clonotype turned up a few times. The V call is TRBV18, the J call TRBJ2-1; D gene ambiguous. The CDR3 has 16 amino acids. CDR1 is KGHSH, CDR2 LQKENI, per germline. The V end lost 0 bases, the J end lost 0 bases, and 9 bases lay between the germline ends. The CDR3 sequence: CASSPPSSYSYNEQFF. For the CDR3, the DNA is TGTGCCAGCTCACCACCCAGTAGCTACTCCTACAATGAGCAGTTCTTC.

This clonotype has more than one count but fewer than ten. At one end, the junction sequence differs from germline, possibly due to a read error. The J gene is TRBJ2-1, the V gene TRBV7-7; the D gene could be TRBD1 or TRBD2 (6 bases each). CDR3 size: 16 residues. CDR1 is SSHAT and CDR2 is FNYEAQ in the germline V gene (reference sequence). For the CDR3, the DNA is TGTGCTAGCAGCTTAGGTTGGGGGGCGTCCTACAATGAGCAGTTCTTC. Amino acids: CASSLGWGASYNEQFF.

The chain combines TRBV5-1 with TRBJ2-3; possibly TRBD1 for D (6 bases). The CDR3 has 15 residues. Germline V lookup: CDR1 SGHRS, CDR2 YFSETQ. V lost 0 bases and J 4 bases, leaving 12 bases between the germline ends. CDR3 sequence: CASSLAVGAADTQYF. The CDR3, as DNA: TGCGCCAGCAGCTTGGCCGTGGGGGCGGCAGATACGCAGTATTTT.